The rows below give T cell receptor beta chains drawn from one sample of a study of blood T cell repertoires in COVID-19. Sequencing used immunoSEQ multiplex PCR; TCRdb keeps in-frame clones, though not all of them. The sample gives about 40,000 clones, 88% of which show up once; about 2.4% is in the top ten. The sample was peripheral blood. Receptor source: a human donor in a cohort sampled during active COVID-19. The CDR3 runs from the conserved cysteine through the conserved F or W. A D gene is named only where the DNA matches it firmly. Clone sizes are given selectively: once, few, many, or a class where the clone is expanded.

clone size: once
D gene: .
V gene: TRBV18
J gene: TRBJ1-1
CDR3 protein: CASSPGNRENTEAFF
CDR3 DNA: TGTGCCAGCTCACCAGGGAACAGGGAGAACACTGAAGCTTTCTTT

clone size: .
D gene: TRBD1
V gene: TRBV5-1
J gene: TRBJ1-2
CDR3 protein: CASSLVGSGQGAYYGYTF
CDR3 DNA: TGCGCCAGCAGCTTAGTCGGTTCCGGACAGGGAGCGTACTATGGCTACACCTTC

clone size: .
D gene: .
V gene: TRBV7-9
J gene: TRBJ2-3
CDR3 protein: CASSPGGETTFSDTQYF
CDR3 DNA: TGTGCCAGCAGCCCGGGCGGGGAGACGACCTTCTCTGATACGCAGTATTTT

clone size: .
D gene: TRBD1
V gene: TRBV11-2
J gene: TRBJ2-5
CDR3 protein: CASSRGQGETQYF
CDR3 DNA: TGTGCCAGCAGCCGGGGACAGGGAGAGACCCAGTACTTC

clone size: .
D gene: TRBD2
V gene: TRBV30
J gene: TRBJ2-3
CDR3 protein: CAYRRGADTQYF
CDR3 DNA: TGTGCCTACCGGCGGGGGGCAGATACGCAGTATTTT

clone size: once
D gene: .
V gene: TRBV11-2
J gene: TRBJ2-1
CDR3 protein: CASSFRGSYNEQFF
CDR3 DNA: TGTGCCAGCAGCTTCAGGGGCTCCTACAATGAGCAGTTCTTC

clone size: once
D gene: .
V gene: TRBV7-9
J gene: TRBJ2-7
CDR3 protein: CAGTRGSGETYEQYF
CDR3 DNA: TGTGCCGGCACTCGGGGTAGCGGTGAGACCTACGAGCAGTACTTC

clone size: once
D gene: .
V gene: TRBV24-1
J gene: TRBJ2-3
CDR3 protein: CATSDYEARTDTQYF
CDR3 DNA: TGTGCCACCAGTGATTATGAGGCTCGCACAGATACGCAGTATTTT

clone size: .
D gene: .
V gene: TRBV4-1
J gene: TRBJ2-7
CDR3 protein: CASSQQYTGQHYYEQYF
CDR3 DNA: TGCGCCAGCAGCCAGCAGTACACAGGGCAACACTACTACGAGCAGTACTTC

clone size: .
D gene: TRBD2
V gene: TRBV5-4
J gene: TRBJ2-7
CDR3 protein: CASSERGLYEQYF
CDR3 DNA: TGTGCCAGCAGTGAGCGGGGACTCTACGAGCAGTACTTC

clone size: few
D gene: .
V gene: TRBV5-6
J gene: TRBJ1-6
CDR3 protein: CASSSRDSISSPLHF
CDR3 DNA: TGTGCCAGCAGCTCCAGGGACTCCATTAGCTCACCCCTCCACTTT

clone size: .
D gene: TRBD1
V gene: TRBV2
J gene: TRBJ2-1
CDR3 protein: CASSRDREKNEQFF
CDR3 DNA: TGTGCCAGCAGCCGGGACAGGGAAAAGAATGAGCAGTTCTTC

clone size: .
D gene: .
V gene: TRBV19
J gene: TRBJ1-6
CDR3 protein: CASSIRGNSPLHF
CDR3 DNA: TGTGCCAGTAGTATAAGGGGAAATTCACCCCTCCACTTT

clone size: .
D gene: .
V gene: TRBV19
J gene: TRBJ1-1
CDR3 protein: CASSILGTEAFF
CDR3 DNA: TGTGCCAGTAGTATACTCGGGACTGAAGCTTTCTTT

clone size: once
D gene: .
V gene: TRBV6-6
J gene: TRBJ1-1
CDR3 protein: CASSNQGHPEAFF
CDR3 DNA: TGTGCCAGCAGCAATCAGGGACACCCTGAAGCTTTCTTT

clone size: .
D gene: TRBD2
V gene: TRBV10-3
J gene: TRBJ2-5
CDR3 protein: CAISNGLAGGQETQYF
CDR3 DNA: TGTGCCATCAGTAACGGACTAGCGGGGGGACAAGAGACCCAGTACTTC

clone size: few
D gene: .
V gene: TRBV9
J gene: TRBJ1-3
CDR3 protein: CASTPRGGSGNTIYF
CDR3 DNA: TGTGCCAGCACCCCCCGGGGGGGTAGTGGAAACACCATATATTTT

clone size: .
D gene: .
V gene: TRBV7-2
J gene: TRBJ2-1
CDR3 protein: CASSLAAGLSYNEQFF
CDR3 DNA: TGTGCCAGCAGCTTAGCGGCAGGCCTCTCCTACAATGAGCAGTTCTTC

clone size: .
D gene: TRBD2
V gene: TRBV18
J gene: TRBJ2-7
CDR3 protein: CASSPPLAGGSYEQYF
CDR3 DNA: TGTGCCAGCTCACCACCGCTAGCGGGGGGTTCCTACGAGCAGTACTTC

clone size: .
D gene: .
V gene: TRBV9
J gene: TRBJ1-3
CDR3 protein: CASSPRAGTSGNTIYF
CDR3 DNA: TGTGCCAGCAGCCCCCGCGCCGGGACTTCTGGAAACACCATATATTTT

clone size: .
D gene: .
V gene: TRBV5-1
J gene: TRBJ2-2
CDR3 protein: CASSPESPGELFF
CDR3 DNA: TGCGCCAGCAGTCCCGAGTCTCCCGGGGAGCTGTTTTTT

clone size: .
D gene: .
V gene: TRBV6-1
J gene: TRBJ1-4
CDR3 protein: CASSEIRGAFNEKLFF
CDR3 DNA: TGTGCCAGCAGTGAAATACGGGGGGCTTTTAATGAAAAACTGTTTTTT

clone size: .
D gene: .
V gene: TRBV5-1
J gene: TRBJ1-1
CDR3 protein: CASSFDGINTEAFF
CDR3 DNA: TGCGCCAGCAGCTTCGACGGGATTAACACTGAAGCTTTCTTT

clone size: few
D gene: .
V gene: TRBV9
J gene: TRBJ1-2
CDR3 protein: CASSVTSGYGYTF
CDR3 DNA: TGTGCCAGCAGCGTTACATCGGGCTATGGCTACACCTTC

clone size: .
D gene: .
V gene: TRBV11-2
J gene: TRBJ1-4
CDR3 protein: CASSLELRAKLFF
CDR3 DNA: TGTGCCAGCAGCTTAGAACTCAGGGCCAAACTGTTTTTT

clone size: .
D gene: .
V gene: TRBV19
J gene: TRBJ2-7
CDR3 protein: CASSIRGLSYEQYF
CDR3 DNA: TGTGCCAGTAGTATCAGGGGCCTCTCCTACGAGCAGTACTTC

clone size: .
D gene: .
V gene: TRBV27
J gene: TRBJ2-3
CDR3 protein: CASNYEGQSTDTQYF
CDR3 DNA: TGTGCCAGCAACTACGAGGGACAAAGCACAGATACGCAGTATTTT

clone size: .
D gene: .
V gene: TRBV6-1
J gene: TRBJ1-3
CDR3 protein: CASSEVVRENTIYF
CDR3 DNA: TGTGCCAGCAGTGAAGTTGTCAGGGAAAACACCATATATTTT

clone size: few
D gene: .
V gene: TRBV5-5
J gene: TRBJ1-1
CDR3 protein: CASSQTGENTEAFF
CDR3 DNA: TGTGCCAGCAGTCAGACAGGTGAGAACACTGAAGCTTTCTTT

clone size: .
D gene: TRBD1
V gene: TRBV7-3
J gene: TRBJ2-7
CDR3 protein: CASSWLRGQAYEQYF
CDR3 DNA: TGTGCCAGCAGCTGGCTACGAGGACAGGCCTACGAGCAGTACTTC

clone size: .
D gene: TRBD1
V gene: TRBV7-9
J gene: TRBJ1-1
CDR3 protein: CASSFVQGAGEAFF
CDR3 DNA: TGTGCCAGCAGCTTCGTACAGGGGGCTGGTGAAGCTTTCTTT

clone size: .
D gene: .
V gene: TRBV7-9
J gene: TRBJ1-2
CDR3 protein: CASSLALTGGEGYTF
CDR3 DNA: TGTGCCAGCAGCTTAGCGCTTACGGGAGGGGAAGGCTACACCTTC

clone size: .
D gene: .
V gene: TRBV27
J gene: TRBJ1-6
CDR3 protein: CASSPRWGDNSPLHF
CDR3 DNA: TGTGCCAGCAGTCCCCGTTGGGGCGATAATTCACCCCTCCACTTT

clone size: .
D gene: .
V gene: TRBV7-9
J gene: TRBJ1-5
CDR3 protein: CASSLEGALNQPQHF
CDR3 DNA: TGTGCCAGCAGCTTAGAAGGGGCCCTCAATCAGCCCCAGCATTTT

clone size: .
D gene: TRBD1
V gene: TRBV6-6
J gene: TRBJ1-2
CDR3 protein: CASSPQPGLRGRRRYTF
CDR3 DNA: TGTGCCAGCAGTCCACAACCGGGCCTCAGGGGGAGACGTCGCTACACCTTC

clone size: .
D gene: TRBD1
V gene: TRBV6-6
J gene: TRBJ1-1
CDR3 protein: CASNGRTGGPNTEAFF
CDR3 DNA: TGTGCCAGCAATGGGAGGACAGGGGGCCCCAACACTGAAGCTTTCTTT

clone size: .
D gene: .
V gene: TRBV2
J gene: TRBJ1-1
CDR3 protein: CASSDPQGKNTEAFF
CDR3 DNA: TGTGCCAGCAGTGATCCCCAGGGGAAGAACACTGAAGCTTTCTTT

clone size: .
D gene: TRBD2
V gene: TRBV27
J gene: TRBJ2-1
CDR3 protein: CASSRLTSGGTVYNEQFF
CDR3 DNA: TGTGCCAGCAGCCGATTGACTAGCGGGGGTACGGTTTACAATGAGCAGTTCTTC

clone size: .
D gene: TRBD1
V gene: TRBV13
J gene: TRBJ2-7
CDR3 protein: CASSVIFRDRAYEQYF
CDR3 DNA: TGTGCCAGCAGCGTCATCTTTCGGGACAGGGCTTACGAGCAGTACTTC

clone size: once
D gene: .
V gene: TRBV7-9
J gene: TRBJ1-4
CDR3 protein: CASGGGSTTNEKLFF
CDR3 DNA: TGTGCCAGCGGGGGAGGCTCCACAACTAATGAAAAACTGTTTTTT